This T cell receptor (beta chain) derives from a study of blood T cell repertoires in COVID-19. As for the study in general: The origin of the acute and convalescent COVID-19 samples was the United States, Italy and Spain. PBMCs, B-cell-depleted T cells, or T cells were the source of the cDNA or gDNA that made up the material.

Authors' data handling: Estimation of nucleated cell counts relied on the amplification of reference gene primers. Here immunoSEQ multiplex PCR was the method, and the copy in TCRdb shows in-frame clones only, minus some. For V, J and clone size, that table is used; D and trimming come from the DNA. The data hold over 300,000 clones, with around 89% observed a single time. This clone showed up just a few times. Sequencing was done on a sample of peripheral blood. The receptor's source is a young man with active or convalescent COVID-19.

The CDR3 is CASSHSQAPGISYEQYF. CDR3 DNA: TGCGCCAGCAGCCACTCCCAAGCTCCAGGGATTTCCTACGAGCAGTACTTC. The chain combines TRBV4-1 with TRBJ2-7; a weak D match, TRBD1 (5 bases). This CDR3 spans 17 amino acids. Trimming pared 3 bases from V and 1 base from J, leaving 19 bases between. Germline V lookup: CDR1 MGHRA, CDR2 YSYEKL.